This T cell receptor beta chain appears in the sequencing data of a study of early T cells in non-severe SARS-CoV-2 infection. General study results and limits: CD4 and private specificities were missed by VDJdb matching, which favored anti-spike CD8 responses.

This CDR3 contains 16 residues. Trimming cost V 5 bases and J 3 bases, with 16 bases left between them. In TCRdb, the 5' RACE reads were re-called with MiXCR into one record per CDR3 protein. The sample yields more than 80,000 distinct CDR3 sequences, roughly 13% seen once. Ten or more counts support this clonotype. Its matching antigen is unknown. The specimen sequenced was whole blood. The gene calls are TRBV12-3 or TRBV12-4 and TRBJ2-2; D remains unclear. This TCR derives from an adult who was a healthcare worker with PCR-confirmed SARS-CoV-2 infection or an uninfected control (not recorded which). The CDR3 is CASSPSRPADTGELFF. As DNA, the CDR3 is TGTGCCAGCAGTCCCTCCCGCCCTGCGGACACCGGGGAGCTGTTTTTT.